The entry below gives a single T cell receptor beta chain sequence along with its context. What it binds is not known. The junction differs from germline at one of its ends, possibly a read error. The data belong to a study of T cell repertoires in cytomegalovirus infection. Study-wide context: CMV epitopes, recently identified HLA-C-restricted and well-studied HLA-B-restricted, were used. Through public TCR beta signatures, both CMV infection and matching HLA type were indicated.

The CDR3 runs to 13 residues. In germline, CDR1 is ENHRY, CDR2 SYGVKD. General study points: Ex vivo responses were dominated by HLA-C-restricted CMV-specific TCR beta clonotypes.

MiXCR was run by TCRdb on the reads, yielding one entry per CDR3 protein. The sample consists of about half a million distinct CDR3 sequences, 40% to 50% of them appearing once. The receptor was derived from a human donor in good health (CMV status not recorded). Some clones in this sample may be carry-over from other donors' samples. The source material was cultured PBMCs, sampled from culture after CMV antigen stimulation. The chain combines TRBV10-3 with TRBJ2-7; possible D gene TRBD1, 6 bases. CDR3 in DNA: TGTGTCATCAGGACAGAGAGCTCCTACGAGCAGTACTTC. Translating gives CVIRTESSYEQYF.